This T cell receptor (beta chain) was documented in a study of human T cells and chemical hapten exposure. Turning to the study itself: Patients received weekly diphenylcyclopropenone doses to the scalp throughout the approximately 25-week study. Patch tests containing 0.01% DPC, applied to the upper back, were read at 6 days. The patients, most of them female, presented with alopecia areata, totalis or universalis. Notes on the study in general: Patch test score rose with PT1 expanded TCRs, significant at 8, 16, 32, not 4.

Regarding time point: pre-sensitization, week 0. Treatment in this sample: therapeutic diphenylcyclopropenone sensitization with weekly scalp DPC. This clonotype was observed many times. Antigen specificity is unknown. TCRdb fed the RACE reads into MiXCR, producing one record per CDR3 protein. Of some 51,000 distinct CDR3 sequences in the sample, about 9% were seen once. The TCR sequence derives from a woman in her 40s with alopecia areata. Some clones in this sample may be carry-over from other donors' samples. Specimen: whole blood, collected in connection with sensitization to the hapten diphenylcyclopropenone (DPC).

CDR3 region: CASSLVDSSPLHF. The CDR3 coding sequence is TGTGCCAGCAGCCTGGTTGACTCGTCACCCCTCCACTTT. The J gene is TRBJ1-6, the V gene TRBV3-1; D remains ambiguous. There are 13 residues in the CDR3. The V gene lost 4 bases and the J gene lost 10 bases, with 11 bases spanning the gap. Germline V gene lookup returns CDR1 LGHDT and CDR2 YNNKEL (reference sequence).